The TCR beta chain under discussion was sequenced for a study of T cell responses to AZD1222 COVID-19 vaccine. Study information: The analysis combined second doses at about 4 or about 12 weeks. Study conclusions and caveats: Once two AZD1222 doses were given, Spike-specific TCR breadth and depth went up. Only after the peak T cell response were repertoires sampled.

Regarding this clone: Its matching antigen is unknown.

TCRdb's copy holds only in-frame clones and misses some; the assay was immunoSEQ multiplex PCR. Among some 150,000 clones, 85% to 95% were seen once, and the ten largest hold more than 0.8%. V shed 8 bases, J shed 4 bases, and the junction held 1 base outside the gene matches. CDR3 length: 13 amino acids. Germline CDR1 and CDR2: MDHEN and SYDVKM. This sequence was found in an adult in good health. The rearrangement links TRBV28 to TRBJ1-5; 11 bases are a match to TRBD1. The specimen comprised peripheral blood, sampled on day 0 of AZD1222 vaccination. CDR3 in amino acids: CASRDRGNQPQHF. DNA of the CDR3: TGTGCCAGCCGGGACAGGGGGAATCAGCCCCAGCATTTT.